The T cell receptor beta chain described here comes from a study of T-cell memory formation after mild COVID-19. Sample barcodes and UMIs were carried by the TCR alpha and TCR beta cDNA libraries that 5'RACE generated with constant-segment primers. Using its own MiXCR run on the 5' RACE reads, TCRdb lists one record per CDR3 protein. The table includes 280,000 or so distinct CDR3 sequences, approximately 7.6% detected once. The table lists this clonotype with many counts. Its cognate antigen is unknown. The V end was cut by 0 bases, the J end by 2 bases, with 10 bases between. The CDR3 is 15 amino acids. Germline CDR1 LGHNA, CDR2 YNFKEQ. Study-wide findings and caveats: Among clones peaking at day 37 in the second wave, SARS-CoV-2 specificity remained unconfirmed. Pre-infection memory harbored some responding clones, suggesting cross-reactive memory joined.

This TCR was sampled from a man aged 18 to 30 who had mild COVID-19 (a few samples of this study predate the infection). Cell type and time point are not known. The chain couples TRBV4-2 to TRBJ2-5; D gene uncertain. Sequenced: PBMCs or a T cell subset sorted from them (not recorded which). CDR3 DNA: TGTGCCAGCAGCCAAGATCGTCCAGGACAAGAGACCCAGTACTTC. Its translation: CASSQDRPGQETQYF.